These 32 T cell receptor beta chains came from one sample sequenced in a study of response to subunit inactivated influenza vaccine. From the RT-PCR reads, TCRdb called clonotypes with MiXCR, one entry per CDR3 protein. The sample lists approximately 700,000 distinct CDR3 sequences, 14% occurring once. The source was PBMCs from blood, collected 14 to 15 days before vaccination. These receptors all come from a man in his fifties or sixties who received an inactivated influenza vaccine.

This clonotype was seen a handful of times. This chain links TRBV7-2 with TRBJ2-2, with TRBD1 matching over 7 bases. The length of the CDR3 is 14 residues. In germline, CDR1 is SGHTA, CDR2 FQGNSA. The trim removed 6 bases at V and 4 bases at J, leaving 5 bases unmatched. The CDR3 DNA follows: TGTGCCAGCAGGGGACAGTGGGGCACCGGGGAGCTGTTTTTT. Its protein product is CASRGQWGTGELFF.

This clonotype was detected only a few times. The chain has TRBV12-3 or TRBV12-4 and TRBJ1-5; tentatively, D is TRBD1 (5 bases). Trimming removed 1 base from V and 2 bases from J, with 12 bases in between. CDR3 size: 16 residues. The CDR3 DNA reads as TGTGCCAGCAGTTTAGTCCCGGGGACGGGCAATCAGCCCCAGCATTTT. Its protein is CASSLVPGTGNQPQHF.

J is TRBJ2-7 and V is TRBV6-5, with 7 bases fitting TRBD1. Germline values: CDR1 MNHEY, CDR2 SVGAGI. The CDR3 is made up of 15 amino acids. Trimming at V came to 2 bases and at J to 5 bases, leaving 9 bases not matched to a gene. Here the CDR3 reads CASSYKRQGGDEQYF. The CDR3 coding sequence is TGTGCCAGCAGTTACAAAAGACAGGGTGGTGACGAGCAGTACTTC.

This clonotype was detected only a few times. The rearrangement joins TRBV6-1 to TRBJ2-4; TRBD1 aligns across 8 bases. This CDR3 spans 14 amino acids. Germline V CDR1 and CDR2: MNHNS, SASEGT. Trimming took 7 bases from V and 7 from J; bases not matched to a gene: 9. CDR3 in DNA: TGTGCCAGCAAGCCCCAGGGGGCCGGGAACATTCAGTACTTC. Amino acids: CASKPQGAGNIQYF.

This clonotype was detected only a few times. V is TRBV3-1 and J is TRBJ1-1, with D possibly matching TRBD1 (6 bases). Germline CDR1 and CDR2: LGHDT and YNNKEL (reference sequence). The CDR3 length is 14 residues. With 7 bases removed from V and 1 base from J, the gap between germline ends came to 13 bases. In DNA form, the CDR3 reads TGTGCCAGCACCTGGGGCAGGGGGAACACTGAAGCTTTCTTT. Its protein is CASTWGRGNTEAFF.

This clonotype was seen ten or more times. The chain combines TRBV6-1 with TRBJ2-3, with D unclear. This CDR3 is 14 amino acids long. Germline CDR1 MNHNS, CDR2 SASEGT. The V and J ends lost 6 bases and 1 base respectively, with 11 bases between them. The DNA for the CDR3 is TGTGCCAGCAGCCCTTCGTGGGGCACAGATACGCAGTATTTT. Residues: CASSPSWGTDTQYF.

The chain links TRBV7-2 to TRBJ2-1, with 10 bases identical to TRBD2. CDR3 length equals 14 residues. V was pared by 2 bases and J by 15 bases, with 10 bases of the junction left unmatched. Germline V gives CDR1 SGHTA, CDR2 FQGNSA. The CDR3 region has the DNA TGTGCCAGCAGCTTATCAAGCGGGAGGGCCTTTCTGTTCTTC. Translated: CASSLSSGRAFLFF.

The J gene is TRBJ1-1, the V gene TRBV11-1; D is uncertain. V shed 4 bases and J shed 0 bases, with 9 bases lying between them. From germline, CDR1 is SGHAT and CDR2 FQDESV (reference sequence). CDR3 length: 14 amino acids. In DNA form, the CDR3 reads TGTGCCAGCAGCTCCCGCATGATGAACACTGAAGCTTTCTTT. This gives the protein CASSSRMMNTEAFF. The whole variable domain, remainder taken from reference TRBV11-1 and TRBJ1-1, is EAEVAQSPRYKITEKSQAVAFWCDPISGHATLYWYRQILGQGPELLVQFQDESVVDDSQLPKDRFSAERLKGVDSTLKIQPAELGDSAMYLCASSSRMMNTEAFFGQGTRLTVV.

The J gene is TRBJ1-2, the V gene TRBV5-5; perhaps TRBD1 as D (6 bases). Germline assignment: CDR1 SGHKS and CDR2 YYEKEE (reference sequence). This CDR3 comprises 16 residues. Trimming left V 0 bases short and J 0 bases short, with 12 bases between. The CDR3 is CASSLADRRTNYGYTF. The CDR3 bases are TGTGCCAGCAGCTTGGCCGACAGGAGGACTAACTATGGCTACACCTTC.

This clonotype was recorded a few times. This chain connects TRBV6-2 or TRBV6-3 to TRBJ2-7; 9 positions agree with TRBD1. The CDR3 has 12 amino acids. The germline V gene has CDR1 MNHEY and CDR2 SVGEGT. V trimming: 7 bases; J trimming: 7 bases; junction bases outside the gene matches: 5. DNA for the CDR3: TGTGCCAGCACCGACAGGGGGGGAGAGCAGTACTTC. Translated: CASTDRGGEQYF.

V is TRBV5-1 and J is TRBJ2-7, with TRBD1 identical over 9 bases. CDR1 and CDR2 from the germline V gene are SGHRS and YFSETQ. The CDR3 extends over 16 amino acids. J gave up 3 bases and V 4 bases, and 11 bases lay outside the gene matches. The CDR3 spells CASSPDRGGLSYEQYF. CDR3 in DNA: TGCGCCAGCAGCCCGGACAGGGGCGGACTAAGCTACGAGCAGTACTTC.

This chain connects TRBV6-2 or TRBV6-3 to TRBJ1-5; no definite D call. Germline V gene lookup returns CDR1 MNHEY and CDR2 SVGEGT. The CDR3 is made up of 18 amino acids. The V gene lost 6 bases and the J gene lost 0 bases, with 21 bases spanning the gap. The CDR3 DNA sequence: TGTGCCAGCAGCCAATTCGGTTCGGGCGCGTTTAGCAATCAGCCCCAGCATTTT. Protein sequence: CASSQFGSGAFSNQPQHF.

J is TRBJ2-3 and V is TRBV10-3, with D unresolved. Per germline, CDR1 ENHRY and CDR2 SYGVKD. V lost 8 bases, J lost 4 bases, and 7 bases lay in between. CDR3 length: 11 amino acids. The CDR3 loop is CAIASSDTQYF. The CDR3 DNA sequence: TGTGCCATCGCTAGTTCAGATACGCAGTATTTT.

CDR3: CASSLTSATGELFF. As DNA, the CDR3 is TGTGCCAGCAGCTTAACATCGGCCACCGGGGAGCTGTTTTTT. The chain joins TRBV7-3 to TRBJ2-2, with D unclear. CDR3 length: 14 amino acids. V shed 0 bases and J shed 4 bases, with 6 bases lying between them. In germline, CDR1 is SGHTA, CDR2 FQGTGA.

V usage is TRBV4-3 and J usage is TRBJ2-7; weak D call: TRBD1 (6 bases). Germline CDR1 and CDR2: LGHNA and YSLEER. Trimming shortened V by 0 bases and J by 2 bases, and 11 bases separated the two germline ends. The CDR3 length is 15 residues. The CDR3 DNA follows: TGCGCCAGCAGCCAAGATCCGGACAGACCCTACGAGCAGTACTTC. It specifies CASSQDPDRPYEQYF.

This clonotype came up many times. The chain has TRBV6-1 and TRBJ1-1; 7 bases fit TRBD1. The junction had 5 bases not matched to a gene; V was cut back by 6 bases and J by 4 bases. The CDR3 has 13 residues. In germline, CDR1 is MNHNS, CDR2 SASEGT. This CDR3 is CASRRGLSTEAFF. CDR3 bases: TGTGCCAGCAGAAGGGGGCTCTCCACTGAAGCTTTCTTT.

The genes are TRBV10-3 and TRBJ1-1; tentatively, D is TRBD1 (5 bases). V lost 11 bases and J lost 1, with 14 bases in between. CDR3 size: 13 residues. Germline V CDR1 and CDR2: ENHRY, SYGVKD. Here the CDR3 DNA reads TGTGCCTCGGAGACAGAAAAGAACACTGAAGCTTTCTTT. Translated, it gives CASETEKNTEAFF.

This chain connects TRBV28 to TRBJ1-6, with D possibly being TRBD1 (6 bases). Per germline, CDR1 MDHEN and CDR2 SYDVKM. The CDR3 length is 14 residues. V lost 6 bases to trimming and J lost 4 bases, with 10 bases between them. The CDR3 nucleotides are TGTGCCAGCAGCCGGGACATATATAATTCACCCCTCCACTTT. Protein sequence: CASSRDIYNSPLHF. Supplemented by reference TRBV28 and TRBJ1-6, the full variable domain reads DVKVTQSSRYLVKRTGEKVFLECVQDMDHENMFWYRQDPGLGLRLIYFSYDVKMKEKGDIPEGYSVSREKKERFSLILESASTNQTSMYLCASSRDIYNSPLHFGNGTRLTVT.

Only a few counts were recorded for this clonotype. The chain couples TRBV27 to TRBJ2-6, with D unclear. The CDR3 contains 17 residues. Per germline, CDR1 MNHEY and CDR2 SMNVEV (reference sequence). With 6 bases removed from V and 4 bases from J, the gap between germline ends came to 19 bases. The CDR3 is CASRQRPTLWGANVLTF. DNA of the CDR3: TGTGCCAGCAGGCAACGACCGACTCTGTGGGGGGCCAACGTCCTGACTTTC.

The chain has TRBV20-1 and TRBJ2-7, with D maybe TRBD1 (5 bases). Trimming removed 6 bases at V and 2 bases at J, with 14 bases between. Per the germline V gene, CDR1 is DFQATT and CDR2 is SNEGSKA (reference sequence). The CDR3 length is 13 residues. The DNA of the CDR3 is TGCAGTGCCCAGGGTCTTCCTGCCTACGAGCAGTACTTC. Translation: CSAQGLPAYEQYF.

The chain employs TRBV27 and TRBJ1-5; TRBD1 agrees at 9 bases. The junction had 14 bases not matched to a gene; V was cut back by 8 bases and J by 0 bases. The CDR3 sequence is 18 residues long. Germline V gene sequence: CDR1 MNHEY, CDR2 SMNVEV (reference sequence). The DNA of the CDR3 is TGTGCCAGCTTACTACAGGGGGCGAAGAACTATAGCAATCAGCCCCAGCATTTT. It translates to CASLLQGAKNYSNQPQHF.

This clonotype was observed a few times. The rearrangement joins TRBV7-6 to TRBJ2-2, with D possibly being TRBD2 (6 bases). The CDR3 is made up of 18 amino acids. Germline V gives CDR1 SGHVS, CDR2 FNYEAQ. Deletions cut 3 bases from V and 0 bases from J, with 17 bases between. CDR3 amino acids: CASSFSESGTPNTGELFF. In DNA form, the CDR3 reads TGTGCCAGCAGCTTTTCCGAGAGTGGGACTCCGAACACCGGGGAGCTGTTTTTT.

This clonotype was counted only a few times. This CDR3 reads CASSHRRGAGDLSYEQYF. CDR3 nucleotides: TGTGCCAGCAGCCACCGGCGGGGAGCGGGGGACCTCTCCTACGAGCAGTACTTC. This chain connects TRBV6-5 to TRBJ2-7, with TRBD2 matching over 8 bases. The germline V gene has CDR1 MNHEY and CDR2 SVGAGI. Unmatched junction bases numbered 16, after V lost 6 bases and J lost 0 bases. The CDR3 covers 18 residues.

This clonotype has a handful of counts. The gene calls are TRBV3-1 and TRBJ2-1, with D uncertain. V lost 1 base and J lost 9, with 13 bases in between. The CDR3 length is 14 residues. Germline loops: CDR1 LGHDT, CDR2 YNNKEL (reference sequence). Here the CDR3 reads CASSQGRTSSEQFF. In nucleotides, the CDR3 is TGTGCCAGCAGCCAAGGACGGACCTCCAGTGAGCAGTTCTTC.

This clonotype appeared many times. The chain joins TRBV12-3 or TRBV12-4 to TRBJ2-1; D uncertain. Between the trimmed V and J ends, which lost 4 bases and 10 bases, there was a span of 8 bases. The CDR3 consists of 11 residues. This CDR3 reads CASSYGDEQFF. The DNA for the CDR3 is TGTGCCAGCAGTTATGGCGACGAGCAGTTCTTC.

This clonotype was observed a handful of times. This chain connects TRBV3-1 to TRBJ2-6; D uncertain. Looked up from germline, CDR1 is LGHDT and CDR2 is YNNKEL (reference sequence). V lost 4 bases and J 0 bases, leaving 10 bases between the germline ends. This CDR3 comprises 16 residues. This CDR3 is CASSPWSHSGANVLTF. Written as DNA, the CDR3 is TGTGCCAGCAGCCCCTGGAGCCACTCTGGGGCCAACGTCCTGACTTTC.

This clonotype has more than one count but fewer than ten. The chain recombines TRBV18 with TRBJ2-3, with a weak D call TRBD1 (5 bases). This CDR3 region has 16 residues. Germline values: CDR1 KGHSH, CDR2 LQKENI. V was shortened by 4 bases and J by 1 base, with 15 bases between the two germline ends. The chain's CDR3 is CASSLRQTVRTDTQYF. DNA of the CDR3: TGTGCCAGCTCACTGAGACAGACTGTTCGCACAGATACGCAGTATTTT.

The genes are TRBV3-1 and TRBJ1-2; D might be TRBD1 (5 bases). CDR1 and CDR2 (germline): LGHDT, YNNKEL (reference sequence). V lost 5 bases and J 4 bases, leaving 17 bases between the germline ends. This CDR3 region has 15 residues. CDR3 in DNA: TGTGCCAGCAGCGACTCGGGACTTCGGGTCTATGGCTACACCTTC. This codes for CASSDSGLRVYGYTF. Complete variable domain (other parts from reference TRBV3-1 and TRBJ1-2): DTAVSQTPKYLVTQMGNDKSIKCEQNLGHDTMYWYKQDSKKFLKIMFSYNNKELIINETVPNRFSPKSPDKAHLNLHINSLELGDSAVYFCASSDSGLRVYGYTFGSGTRLTVV.

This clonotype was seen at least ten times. In nucleotides, the CDR3 is TGTGCCAGCAGCCCGGACGGATCAGCTAACTATGGCTACACCTTC. This sequence encodes CASSPDGSANYGYTF. The V gene is TRBV12-3 or TRBV12-4, the J gene TRBJ1-2; D remains ambiguous. The germline V and J ends were trimmed by 6 bases and 0 bases, with 14 bases remaining between them. The CDR3 is 15 amino acids.

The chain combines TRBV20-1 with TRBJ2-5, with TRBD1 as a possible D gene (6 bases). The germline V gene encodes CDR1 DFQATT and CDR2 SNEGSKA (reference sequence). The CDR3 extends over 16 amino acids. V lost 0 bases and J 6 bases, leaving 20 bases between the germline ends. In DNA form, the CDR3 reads TGCAGTGCTAGAGATAGCTCCGGGGACACTTGGAAGACCCAGTACTTC. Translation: CSARDSSGDTWKTQYF.

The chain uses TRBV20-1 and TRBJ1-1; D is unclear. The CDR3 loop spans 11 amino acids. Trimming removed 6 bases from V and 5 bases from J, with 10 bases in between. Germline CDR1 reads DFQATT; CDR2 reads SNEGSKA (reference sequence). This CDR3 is CSARWKTEAFF. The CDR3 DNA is TGCAGTGCGAGGTGGAAGACTGAAGCTTTCTTT.

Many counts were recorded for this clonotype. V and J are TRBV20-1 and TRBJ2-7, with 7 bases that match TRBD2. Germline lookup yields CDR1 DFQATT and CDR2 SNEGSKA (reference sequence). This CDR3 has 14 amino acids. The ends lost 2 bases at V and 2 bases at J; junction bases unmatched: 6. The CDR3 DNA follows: TGCAGTGCTAGATTAGCGGGCGTTACCTACGAGCAGTACTTC. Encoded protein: CSARLAGVTYEQYF.